This T cell receptor beta chain was profiled in a study of identical twins. Study-wide results and limits: For out-of-frame alpha sequences shared by twins, low generation probability was in excess.

cDNA molecules carried unique molecular identifiers, and template switching added a universal primer site. TCRdb re-analysed the 5' RACE reads in MiXCR, keeping a single row per CDR3 protein. The repertoire holds some 660,000 distinct CDR3 sequences, with 8.5% to 9% as singletons. About this clonotype: Its antigen remains unknown.

The data were also submitted as part of a second study, on yellow fever vaccine responses in identical twins. This second study notes: After vaccination, twins' T cell response reportedly seemed partly convergent, partly personalized.

The TCR was taken from a woman aged 18-29 years in good health. The sequenced sample consisted of PBMCs.

CDR3 bases: TGTGCCTGGAGCATCGGGGGAAAGACCCAGTACTTC. This gives the protein CAWSIGGKTQYF. This chain links TRBV30 with TRBJ2-5, with a tentative D call TRBD2 (6 bases). CDR1 and CDR2 (germline): GTSNPN, SVGIG (reference sequence). Trimming removed 3 bases from V and 6 bases from J, with 11 bases in between. The CDR3 has 12 residues.